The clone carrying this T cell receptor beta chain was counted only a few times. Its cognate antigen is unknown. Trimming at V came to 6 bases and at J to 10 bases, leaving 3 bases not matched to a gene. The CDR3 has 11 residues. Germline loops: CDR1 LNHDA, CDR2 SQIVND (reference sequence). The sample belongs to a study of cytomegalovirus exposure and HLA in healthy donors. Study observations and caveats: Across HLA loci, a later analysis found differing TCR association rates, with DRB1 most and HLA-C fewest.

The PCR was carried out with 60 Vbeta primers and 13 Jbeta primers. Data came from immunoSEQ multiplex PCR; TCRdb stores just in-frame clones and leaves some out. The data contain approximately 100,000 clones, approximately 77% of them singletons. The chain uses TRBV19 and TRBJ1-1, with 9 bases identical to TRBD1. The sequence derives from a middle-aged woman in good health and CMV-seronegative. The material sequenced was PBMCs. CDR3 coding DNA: TGTGCCAGTAGGGCGGGACAGGGAGCTTTCTTT. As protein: CASRAGQGAFF.